A selection of T cell receptor beta chains follows, all from one sample in a study of T cell repertoires in cytomegalovirus infection. A single record per CDR3 protein comes from TCRdb applying MiXCR to the reads. This table has about 140,000 distinct CDR3 sequences, about 6.1% appearing once. The source material was PBMCs. The receptors derive from a human donor in good health (CMV status not recorded). Some clones in this sample may be carry-over from other donors' samples. CDR3s include the opening cysteine and the closing phenylalanine or tryptophan. Fields, in order: D gene, J gene, V gene, clone size, CDR3 protein. The D gene is left open where the match is weak. Only part of the rows carry a size: once, few, many, or a class if the clone is expanded.

. TRBJ2-7 TRBV28 many CASRTTGRMLRQYF
. TRBJ2-2 TRBV7-3 . CASTPFPNTGELFF
. TRBJ1-2 TRBV19 . CASSRTFGYTF
. TRBJ2-7 TRBV28 many CASSSGIKRVPTYEQYF
. TRBJ1-6 TRBV12-3/TRBV12-4 many CASSLGQKDSPLHF
. TRBJ2-4 TRBV11-2 few CASSPDLGRNIQYF
. TRBJ1-5 TRBV20-1 many CSAPPFKGVNQPQHF
. TRBJ2-7 TRBV20-1 few CSASTPFGSGYEQYF
TRBD1 TRBJ2-6 TRBV2 many CARGQSSGANVLTF
. TRBJ1-6 TRBV5-1 . CASSPGQNYNSPLHF
TRBD1 TRBJ1-6 TRBV19 few CASSPRAGGRSPLHF
. TRBJ1-3 TRBV19 . CAARATGSGNTIYF
. TRBJ1-1 TRBV4-1 . CASSQGPLNTEAFF
. TRBJ2-4 TRBV7-2 many CASSHQGGGAKNIQYF
. TRBJ1-6 TRBV27 many CASSATQGPNSPLHF
. TRBJ2-7 TRBV20-1 . CSAKGSRGGIYEQYF
TRBD2 TRBJ2-5 TRBV7-8 many CASSATSGGAKTQYF
. TRBJ2-5 TRBV6-2/TRBV6-3 many CASSYGETQYF
. TRBJ1-5 TRBV15 few CATRVTGSNQPQHF
. TRBJ1-5 TRBV12-3/TRBV12-4 many CASSFSVNQPQHF
. TRBJ2-2 TRBV20-1 many CSASHGADTGELFF
TRBD2 TRBJ2-5 TRBV7-7 . CASSLVGTSGIGETQYF
TRBD1 TRBJ1-2 TRBV28 few CASSGTGHYGYTF
TRBD2 TRBJ2-5 TRBV7-9 many CASRPGGGAETQYF
TRBD2 TRBJ2-5 TRBV7-2 many CASSSRRRGGEGETQYF
. TRBJ2-2 TRBV7-9 few CASRIRLGDTGELFF
TRBD1 TRBJ1-4 TRBV7-9 many CASSSGQRNEKLFF
. TRBJ2-7 TRBV15 many CATSRDNKRTSSYEQYF
. TRBJ2-5 TRBV7-6 . CASSFSVGNVRALPSGQKETQYF
TRBD1 TRBJ2-2 TRBV28 many CASRTGTGDSGELFF
. TRBJ1-2 TRBV2 . CASTLQVYGYTF
TRBD1 TRBJ1-6 TRBV7-2 . CASSLARQGSSYNSPLHF